The 12 T cell receptor beta chains below were found in one sample sequenced in a study of control samples from healthy donors and cancer patients. Clones were sequenced by immunoSEQ multiplex PCR, and TCRdb holds only the in-frame ones, with some missing. The sample shows under 65,000 clones, around 93% of them seen only once. Input material: PBMCs. Every receptor here comes from a young man with colorectal cancer.

This clone was recorded only once. V is TRBV11-2 and J is TRBJ2-1, with 7 positions matching TRBD1. Trimming removed 2 bases from V and 2 bases from J; junction bases left unmatched: 6. The CDR3 runs 16 residues. CDR1 and CDR2 from the germline V gene are SGHAT and FQNNGV. The CDR3 is CASSLRGQGAYNEQFF. The CDR3 coding sequence is TGTGCCAGCAGCTTAAGAGGTCAGGGGGCCTACAATGAGCAGTTCTTC.

The rearrangement joins TRBV15 to TRBJ2-6; maybe TRBD2 (5 bases). This CDR3 is built from 15 residues. Per the germline V gene, CDR1 is LNHNV and CDR2 is YYDKDF (reference sequence). The germline V and J ends were trimmed by 0 bases and 4 bases, with 7 bases remaining between them. The CDR3 loop is CATSRDLAGANVLTF. DNA for the CDR3: TGTGCCACCAGCAGAGATCTAGCCGGGGCCAACGTCCTGACTTTC.

The chain carries TRBV6-2 or TRBV6-3 and TRBJ1-5; D is unresolved. Germline CDR1 MNHEY, CDR2 SVGEGT. The CDR3 runs to 13 residues. The V gene lost 4 bases and the J gene lost 4 bases, with 8 bases spanning the gap. CDR3 bases: TGTGCCAGCAGTTGGACCTCTAATCAGCCCCAGCATTTT. It is translated as CASSWTSNQPQHF.

The gene calls are TRBV5-1 and TRBJ2-3; TRBD2 matches 11 bases. The CDR3 totals 16 residues. Germline values: CDR1 SGHRS, CDR2 YFSETQ. J gave up 4 bases and V 2 bases, and 6 bases lay outside the gene matches. The CDR3 loop is CASSFLAGGRPDTQYF. The CDR3 DNA sequence: TGCGCCAGCAGCTTCTTAGCGGGGGGGCGCCCAGATACGCAGTATTTT.

The chain employs TRBV9 and TRBJ2-1, with 10 nucleotides matching TRBD2. The germline V gene encodes CDR1 SGDLS and CDR2 YYNGEE. J was trimmed by 7 bases and V by 0 bases; bases with no gene match: 7. The CDR3 extends over 16 amino acids. CDR3 bases: TGTGCCAGCAGCGTAGAGTCAGCGGGGGGGCCAAATGAGCAGTTCTTC. Translated: CASSVESAGGPNEQFF.

This clone was seen a handful of times. The genes are TRBV7-2 and TRBJ1-2, with a possible D match to TRBD1 (6 bases). With 4 bases removed from V and 2 bases from J, the gap between germline ends came to 14 bases. The CDR3 extends over 15 amino acids. Germline V CDR1 and CDR2: SGHTA, FQGNSA. The CDR3 protein is CASSSYRASNYGYTF. As DNA, the CDR3 is TGTGCCAGCAGCTCGTACAGGGCCTCCAACTATGGCTACACCTTC. Full variable domain (rest looked up from reference TRBV7-2 and TRBJ1-2): GAGVSQSPSNKVTEKGKDVELRCDPISGHTALYWYRQSLGQGLEFLIYFQGNSAPDKSGLPSDRFSAERTGGSVSTLTIQRTQQEDSAVYLCASSSYRASNYGYTFGSGTRLTVV.

The chain carries TRBV6-4 and TRBJ2-1, with D tentatively TRBD1 (5 bases). CDR3 size: 15 residues. Trimming stripped 2 bases from V and 6 bases from J, with 14 bases between. In germline, CDR1 is MRHNA, CDR2 SNTAGT. DNA of the CDR3: TGTGCCAGCAGTGACGGGTTCGGCCAGGGCAATGAGCAGTTCTTC. Residues: CASSDGFGQGNEQFF.

The rearrangement links TRBV7-9 to TRBJ2-5, with D tentatively TRBD2 (6 bases). The ends were cut back, 5 bases at V and 4 bases at J, with 11 bases in the middle. There are 13 residues in the CDR3. CDR1 is SEHNR, CDR2 FQNEAQ, per germline (reference sequence). Written as DNA, the CDR3 is TGTGCCAGCAGCCCGGGGAGGAGAGAGACCCAGTACTTC. Its translation: CASSPGRRETQYF. The full variable domain, completed using reference TRBV7-9 and TRBJ2-5, is DTGVSQNPRHKITKRGQNVTFRCDPISEHNRLYWYRQTLGQGPEFLTYFQNEAQLEKSRLLSDRFSAERPKGSFSTLEIQRTEQGDSAMYLCASSPGRRETQYFGPGTRLLVL.

V gene TRBV5-4 combines with J gene TRBJ2-5; no clear D. This CDR3 is built from 14 residues. The V end was cut by 1 base, the J end by 2 bases, with 9 bases between. CDR1 and CDR2 (germline): SGHNT, YYREEE (reference sequence). CDR3 sequence reads: CASSLMAAQETQYF. Written as DNA, the CDR3 is TGTGCCAGCAGCTTGATGGCCGCACAAGAGACCCAGTACTTC.

This chain connects TRBV19 to TRBJ2-3; 13 bases align to TRBD2. The CDR3 is 20 residues long. Germline CDR1 is LNHDA and CDR2 is SQIVND (reference sequence). V gave up 4 bases and J gave up 0 bases; unmatched junction bases: 13. The CDR3 coding sequence is TGTGCCAGTAGTAGAAGGACTAGCGGGGGCCTCAACCCAAGCACAGATACGCAGTATTTT. It codes for CASSRRTSGGLNPSTDTQYF. The full variable domain, in which reference TRBV19 and TRBJ2-3 provide the parts outside the CDR3, is DGGITQSPKYLFRKEGQNVTLSCEQNLNHDAMYWYRQDPGQGLRLIYYSQIVNDFQKGDIAEGYSVSREKKESFPLTVTSAQKNPTAFYLCASSRRTSGGLNPSTDTQYFGPGTRLTVL.

The V call is TRBV10-3, the J call TRBJ2-3, with TRBD2 matching 8 bases. The CDR3 loop spans 13 amino acids. The junction had 8 bases not matched to a gene; V was cut back by 8 bases and J by 7 bases. CDR1 and CDR2 (germline): ENHRY, SYGVKD. The CDR3 sequence is CAIGAGASNTQYF. Here the CDR3 DNA reads TGTGCCATCGGAGCGGGGGCCTCAAATACGCAGTATTTT.

This clone occurred a few times. J is TRBJ1-5 and V is TRBV4-1; D may be TRBD1 (5 bases). Trimming removed 0 bases at V and 3 bases at J, with 15 bases between. In germline, CDR1 is MGHRA, CDR2 YSYEKL. This CDR3 has 17 residues. CDR3 coding DNA: TGCGCCAGCAGCCAAGAGGCTGTGTCCGGGACCAATCAGCCCCAGCATTTT. It codes for CASSQEAVSGTNQPQHF.